These T cell receptor beta chains were read from a single sample in a study of cytomegalovirus exposure and HLA in healthy donors. This table comes from immunoSEQ multiplex PCR, and its TCRdb copy is limited to in-frame clones, with some not included. The table includes around 120,000 clones, about 16% detected once. Material for sequencing was PBMCs. The source is a woman aged 18-29 years in good health and CMV-seronegative. Each CDR3 is given without its conserved first and last residue. Fields, in order: CDR3 length, V gene, CDR3 protein.

>13|TRBV6-5
ASSYGPAGNEKLF
>11|TRBV9
ASCRGSDTEAF
>13|TRBV28
ASSSYYSGANVLT
>13|TRBV6-6
ASSYPGQGNEKLF
>13|TRBV6-5
ASSTRDREGYGYT
>12|TRBV7-3
ASSPSRGQETQY
>13|TRBV19
ASSNWGTGGYEQY
>13|TRBV10-3
AISGGGQGNYGYT
>12|TRBV14
ASSHTGGDTEAF
>12|TRBV4-3
ASSQDGTDSPLH
>11|TRBV6-1
ASMGPTNTEAF
>15|TRBV15
ATSLGNRGHYNYGYT
>15|TRBV5-1
ASSLGRTSPRRETQY
>13|TRBV6-4
ASSPLAGSTDTQY
>13|TRBV2
ASSIPGQGRGKLF
>11|TRBV28
ASSTGGGQPQH
>12|TRBV7-9
ASSYSFSYNEQF
>12|TRBV19
ASMPRDSTYEQY
>11|TRBV9
ASSSQGNQPQH
>16|TRBV4-2
ASSQFGSSGGSSYEQY
>16|TRBV7-8
ASSPPGWRERHTGELF
>14|TRBV19
ASSMGTDYSNQPQH
>12|TRBV30
AWSVWGLDNEQF
>12|TRBV30
AWRGLYGGNTIY
>13|TRBV5-1
ASRARSTETDTQY
>12|TRBV28
ASSLQGTGETQY
>11|TRBV28
ASTYPPTYEQY
>14|TRBV9
ASSVTERSGANVLT
>13|TRBV5-6
ASSLGRGIGETQY
>13|TRBV6-5
ASKADREENSPLH
>9|TRBV30
AWSPGGEQY
>13|TRBV2
ASRGGRAGTGELF
>12|TRBV9
ASSVGRVYNEQF
>13|TRBV6-5
ASSFGGQGATEAF
>13|TRBV2
ASRTTSGSYNEQF
>13|TRBV4-2
ASSQDHQGSYGYT
>14|TRBV6-1
ASSEMRDTYSYEQY
>12|TRBV27
ASSSPGAGEGYT
>13|TRBV5-4
ASSLVGTGKDTQY
>9|TRBV9
ASRNRDGYT
>12|TRBV6-5
ASSPGTLNTEAF
>11|TRBV14
ASSQDRDYGYT